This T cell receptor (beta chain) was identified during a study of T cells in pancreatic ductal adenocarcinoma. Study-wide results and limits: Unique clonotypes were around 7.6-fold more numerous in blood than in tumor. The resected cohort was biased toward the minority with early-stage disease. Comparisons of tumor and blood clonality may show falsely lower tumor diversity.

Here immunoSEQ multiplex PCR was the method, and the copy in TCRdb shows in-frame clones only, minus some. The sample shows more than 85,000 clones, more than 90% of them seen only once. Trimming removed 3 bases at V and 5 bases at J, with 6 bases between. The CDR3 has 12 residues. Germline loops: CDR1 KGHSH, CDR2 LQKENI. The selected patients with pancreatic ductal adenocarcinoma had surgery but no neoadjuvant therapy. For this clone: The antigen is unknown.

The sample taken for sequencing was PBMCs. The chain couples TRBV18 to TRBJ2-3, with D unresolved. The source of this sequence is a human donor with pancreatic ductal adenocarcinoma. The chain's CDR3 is CASSPRRDTQYF. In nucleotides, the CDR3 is TGTGCCAGCTCACCCCGGAGAGATACGCAGTATTTT.